This TCR beta chain was recorded in a study of blood T cell repertoires in COVID-19. Across the whole study: COVID-19 samples collected from the United States, Italy and Spain covered acute and convalescent phases. T cells, B-cell-depleted T cells, or PBMCs supplied cDNA or gDNA.

The CDR3 covers 14 residues. J gave up 6 bases and V 3 bases, and 7 bases lay outside the gene matches. From germline, CDR1 is DFQATT and CDR2 SNEGSKA (reference sequence). Original analysis: Reference gene primer amplification gave nucleated cell count estimates. Libraries were prepared by immunoSEQ multiplex PCR; TCRdb keeps only in-frame clonotypes and omits some of them. D and trimming were read from the DNA, whereas the V and J calls and clone size are those reported in that table. In the table there are 9,500 to 15,000 clones, over 85% of which are singletons. This chain connects TRBV20-1 to TRBJ2-7, with TRBD2 identical over 11 bases. What was sequenced was peripheral blood. This receptor was taken from a man between 65 and 85 years old with active COVID-19. The CDR3, as DNA: TGCAGTGCTAGTTGGCTAGCGGGAGGAGGCGAGCAGTACTTC. Translation: CSASWLAGGGEQYF.